The rows below give T cell receptor beta chains drawn from one sample of a study of shared clonotypes between healthy human individuals. Sequencing was performed with immunoSEQ multiplex PCR; in TCRdb, only in-frame clones are kept and a portion is missing. The table lists some 500,000 clones, roughly 95% of them singletons. Sequencing input: naive CD4+ T cells sorted from blood. The receptors stem from a woman aged 25 to 39 in good health. Both conserved end residues are part of each CDR3. D genes are given only for firm matches. Expanded clones are given a class, and other clones once, few, many or no size at all.

CDR3 length,D gene,V gene,clone size,J gene,CDR3 DNA,CDR3 protein
15,TRBD2,TRBV6-5,-,TRBJ2-5,TGTGCCAGCAGTTACTCTAGCGGGAGTGATGAGACCCAGTACTTC,CASSYSSGSDETQYF
10,-,TRBV29-1,-,TRBJ2-5,TGCAGCGTCCGGAGGGAGACCCAGTACTTC,CSVRRETQYF
13,-,TRBV6-5,-,TRBJ2-1,TGTGCCAGTTGCAATACAGGCTACAATGAGCAGTTCTTC,CASCNTGYNEQFF
11,-,TRBV6-5,-,TRBJ2-1,TGTGCCAGCAGCTTTCTCAATGAGCAGTTCTTC,CASSFLNEQFF
14,-,TRBV10-3,-,TRBJ2-7,TGTGCCATCTATGCGGGCCTCAGCTCCTACGAGCAGTACTTC,CAIYAGLSSYEQYF
16,TRBD2,TRBV10-1,once,TRBJ2-7,TGCGCCAGCAGTGAGTCCGTAGCGGGCAGCGGCTACGAGCAGTACTTC,CASSESVAGSGYEQYF
13,-,TRBV16,-,TRBJ1-2,TGTGCCAGCAGCCAAGAGGGTAACTATGGCTACACCTTC,CASSQEGNYGYTF
14,-,TRBV18,once,TRBJ2-7,TGTGCCAGCTCACCGGGACCGGAGAGGTACGAGCAGTACTTC,CASSPGPERYEQYF
17,-,TRBV27,once,TRBJ2-5,TGTGCCAGCAAATCTCCCTCCCGTTTCCCCTTCCGGGAGACCCAGTACTTC,CASKSPSRFPFRETQYF
13,TRBD1,TRBV18,-,TRBJ2-5,TGTGCCAGCTCACTCACAGGGGACGGGACCCAGTACTTC,CASSLTGDGTQYF
15,-,TRBV5-1,-,TRBJ2-2,TGCGCCAGCAGAACCGGGACCAGGGACACCGGGGAGCTGTTTTTT,CASRTGTRDTGELFF
15,-,TRBV15,-,TRBJ2-7,TGTGCCACCAGCATGTCGAGGGCGGGCCGATACGAGCAGTACTTC,CATSMSRAGRYEQYF
14,-,TRBV2,-,TRBJ1-3,TGTGCCAGCAAACGACCGGCCTCTGGAAACACCATATATTTT,CASKRPASGNTIYF
14,-,TRBV2,-,TRBJ2-3,TGTGCCAGCATCTTAAGGTCACAAAGCGATACGCAGTATTTT,CASILRSQSDTQYF
18,TRBD1,TRBV7-9,-,TRBJ1-4,TGTGCCAGCAGCTTAGCGGAAATCCGACAGGGATTAAAGGAAAAACTGTTTTTT,CASSLAEIRQGLKEKLFF
14,TRBD2,TRBV10-2,-,TRBJ2-1,TGCGCCAGCAGGGGGACTAGCGGTTACAATGAGCAGTTCTTC,CASRGTSGYNEQFF
15,-,TRBV19,-,TRBJ1-2,TGTGCCAGTAGTATAGACCCCGGGACGGTCTATGGCTACACCTTC,CASSIDPGTVYGYTF
13,-,TRBV28,-,TRBJ1-2,TGTGCCAGCAGTTCCCGAAGGGCAGCCGGCTACACCTTC,CASSSRRAAGYTF
16,-,TRBV6-1,-,TRBJ2-1,TGTGCCAGCAGTGAAAGGTCTTCGGCGGCCTGGGATGAGCAGTTCTTC,CASSERSSAAWDEQFF
14,-,TRBV7-8,once,TRBJ1-5,TGTGCCAGCAGTTCCCTAGCACAGCGTCAGCCCCAGCATTTT,CASSSLAQRQPQHF
15,TRBD1,TRBV29-1,-,TRBJ1-1,TGCAGCGTTGAAAGGACAGGGGGCCAAGGCACTGAAGCTTTCTTT,CSVERTGGQGTEAFF
15,TRBD2,TRBV5-6,-,TRBJ2-1,TGTGCCAGCAGCTCCGGGACTAGCGCATTCAATGAGCAGTTCTTC,CASSSGTSAFNEQFF
11,-,TRBV2,-,TRBJ2-5,TGTGCCGTCGGGGGTTGGGAGACCCAGTACTTC,CAVGGWETQYF
16,-,TRBV11-3,-,TRBJ2-2,TGTGCCAGCAGCTTAGGGGTAGCGACGAACACCGGGGAGCTGTTTTTT,CASSLGVATNTGELFF
12,-,TRBV5-1,-,TRBJ2-7,TGCGCCAGCAGCATCTACAAGTACGAGCAGTACTTC,CASSIYKYEQYF
12,-,TRBV6-5,-,TRBJ2-7,TGTGCCAGCAGTTCATTTGACGACGAGCAGTACTTC,CASSSFDDEQYF
13,-,TRBV29-1,-,TRBJ2-1,TGCAGCGTTGTGAGGGGGATCTACAATGAGCAGTTCTTC,CSVVRGIYNEQFF
17,-,TRBV7-2,-,TRBJ2-3,TGTGCCAGCAGCTTAGTTGGGGCGAGTCATAGCACAGATACGCAGTATTTT,CASSLVGASHSTDTQYF
19,-,TRBV5-5,-,TRBJ1-3,TGTGCCAGCAGCTTGTCCCCGATGGACCGGACTCGGAGCGGAAACACCATATATTTT,CASSLSPMDRTRSGNTIYF
14,TRBD2,TRBV6-1,-,TRBJ2-4,TGTGCCAGCAGTGAAAGAGGACTAGGCAACATTCAGTACTTC,CASSERGLGNIQYF
14,-,TRBV18,-,TRBJ2-7,TGTGCCAGCTCACCACTAGCGGACGCCTACGAGCAGTACTTC,CASSPLADAYEQYF
16,-,TRBV5-5,-,TRBJ2-1,TGTGCCAGCAATGGCAGACTCTCGAGCTCCTACAATGAGCAGTTCTTC,CASNGRLSSSYNEQFF
18,-,TRBV5-1,-,TRBJ1-3,TGCGCCAGCAGCTTGGTGTTACGCGGGCAAAACTCTGGAAACACCATATATTTT,CASSLVLRGQNSGNTIYF
14,TRBD1,TRBV2,-,TRBJ2-2,TGTGCCAGCAGTCCCGGGACAGGGGGCGGGGAGCTGTTTTTT,CASSPGTGGGELFF
15,-,TRBV28,-,TRBJ2-1,TGTGCCAGCAGTTTGCTCGGGAACTCCTACAATGAGCAGTTCTTC,CASSLLGNSYNEQFF
18,TRBD2,TRBV7-8,-,TRBJ2-1,TGTGCCAGCAGCTTATACAGGGTACTAGCGGGCACCTACAATGAGCAGTTCTTC,CASSLYRVLAGTYNEQFF
12,-,TRBV29-1,-,TRBJ2-1,TGCAGCGTTGAACCCGTATACAATGAGCAGTTCTTC,CSVEPVYNEQFF
14,TRBD1,TRBV10-3,-,TRBJ2-1,TGTGCCATCAGGGACAGGGACTCCTACAATGAGCAGTTCTTC,CAIRDRDSYNEQFF
14,-,TRBV2,-,TRBJ1-1,TGTGCCAGCACTCCGGACAGAAAGAACACTGAAGCTTTCTTT,CASTPDRKNTEAFF
13,-,TRBV14,-,TRBJ2-1,TGTGCCAGCAGCCAAGTTGAGGGCAGAGAGCAGTTCTTC,CASSQVEGREQFF
14,TRBD1,TRBV19,-,TRBJ1-4,TGTGCCAGTAGGGGGACAGGGAATAATGAAAAACTGTTTTTT,CASRGTGNNEKLFF
15,-,TRBV11-2,-,TRBJ2-2,TGTGCCAGCAGCTTAGGTCTACAACAAACCGGGGAGCTGTTTTTT,CASSLGLQQTGELFF
15,-,TRBV4-2,-,TRBJ2-5,TGTGCCAGCAGCCAACCCGACATGATCCAAGAGACCCAGTACTTC,CASSQPDMIQETQYF
14,TRBD1,TRBV30,-,TRBJ1-1,TGTGCCTGGATCCGGACAGGGGAGTATGCTGAAGCTTTCTTT,CAWIRTGEYAEAFF
20,TRBD2,TRBV4-1,-,TRBJ2-2,TGCGCCAGCAGCCAAGATCCTCTCTTTAGCGGGAGGATCTACACCGGGGAGCTGTTTTTT,CASSQDPLFSGRIYTGELFF
15,-,TRBV5-4,-,TRBJ2-3,TGTGCCAGCTCCCCGGGGAGAGCTGGCACAGATACGCAGTATTTT,CASSPGRAGTDTQYF
16,TRBD2,TRBV7-6,-,TRBJ2-5,TGTGCCAGCAGTCCACTAGCGGGAGGGCCGGCGAAGACCCAGTACTTC,CASSPLAGGPAKTQYF
16,TRBD2,TRBV28,-,TRBJ2-7,TGTGCCAGCAGTTCACCGGGACTAGCGGGAGGGTACGAGCAGTACTTC,CASSSPGLAGGYEQYF
14,-,TRBV2,-,TRBJ2-2,TGTGCCAGCAACCCCGGTTTGGCGGGAGGGGAGCTGTTTTTT,CASNPGLAGGELFF
16,-,TRBV5-1,-,TRBJ2-7,TGCGCCAGCAGCGACCCTTCCGGGTCGGGGGACAACGAGCAGTACTTC,CASSDPSGSGDNEQYF
14,TRBD1,TRBV15,-,TRBJ2-7,TGTGCCACCAGCAGAGAGGGACAGTCCTACGAGCAGTACTTC,CATSREGQSYEQYF
18,TRBD2,TRBV28,-,TRBJ2-2,TGTGCCAGCAGTCCTACCCCGGGTAGCGGGGCGAACACCGGGGAGCTGTTTTTT,CASSPTPGSGANTGELFF
14,-,TRBV29-1,-,TRBJ2-3,TGCAGCGGTCGGGCGGTTTCTAGCACAGATACGCAGTATTTT,CSGRAVSSTDTQYF
17,TRBD1,TRBV5-1,-,TRBJ2-1,TGCGCCAGCAGCGGCCGGGACAGGGGGAGCTCCTACAATGAGCAGTTCTTC,CASSGRDRGSSYNEQFF
15,TRBD2,TRBV19,-,TRBJ2-7,TGTGCCAGTAGTATTGTGGGAGGGCCTCTAGGCGAGCAGTACTTC,CASSIVGGPLGEQYF
16,-,TRBV19,-,TRBJ1-5,TGTGCCAGTACCCCCGAGAGTAGGGGAGGGAATCAGCCCCAGCATTTT,CASTPESRGGNQPQHF